These T cell receptor beta chains were read from a single sample in a study of T cells in Graves' hyperthyroidism and ophthalmopathy. TCRdb reprocessed the multiplex PCR reads via MiXCR and lists one record per CDR3 protein. The sample contains approximately 710,000 distinct CDR3 sequences, around 16% of which appear only once. Sequencing was done on a sample of blood. The source of these receptors is a man aged 45 to 65 with Graves' hyperthyroidism. Both conserved end residues are part of each CDR3. Each record gives: J gene, D gene, clone size, V gene, CDR3 DNA, CDR3 protein. The D gene is left open where the match is weak. Clone size appears in some rows only: once, few, many, or a class for an expanded clone.

TRBJ1-1 | NA | many | TRBV28 | TGTGCCAGCAGTTCCCCTGGACAGTCGCATGAAGCTTTCTTT | CASSSPGQSHEAFF
TRBJ2-7 | NA | many | TRBV28 | TGTGCCAGCAGTTTTTTTGGGAGGTCCTTATACGAGCAGTACTTC | CASSFFGRSLYEQYF
TRBJ2-7 | NA | many | TRBV5-1 | TGCGCCAGCGGGACACAGGGAGGCGACGAGCAGTACTTC | CASGTQGGDEQYF
TRBJ1-1 | NA | many | TRBV11-2 | TGTGCCAGCAGCGCCGAGTGGGGGGCGAACACTGAAGCTTTCTTT | CASSAEWGANTEAFF
TRBJ1-2 | NA | many | TRBV5-5 | TGTGCCAGCAGCTTGGCTGGAGGGACTAACTATGGCTACACCTTC | CASSLAGGTNYGYTF
TRBJ2-7 | NA | few | TRBV28 | TGTGCCAGCAGTCCAAGGGACTTCCTCTACGAGCAGTACTTC | CASSPRDFLYEQYF
TRBJ1-4 | NA | many | TRBV12-3/TRBV12-4 | TGTGCCAGCAGTTTGTCCGCCAGGGGCGCTGAAAAACTGTTTTTT | CASSLSARGAEKLFF
TRBJ1-5 | NA | many | TRBV20-1 | TGCAGTGCTAGAGTCGCTCCCGGGACGGAGGTTTATAGCAATCAGCCCCAGCATTTT | CSARVAPGTEVYSNQPQHF
TRBJ2-5 | NA | NA | TRBV3-1 | TGTGCCAGCAGCCAAGTCGGGCCTAGGCAAGAGACCCAGTACTTC | CASSQVGPRQETQYF
TRBJ2-7 | TRBD2 | few | TRBV27 | TGTGCCAGCAGCCCCAGACTAGCGGGAGACAGCGAGCAGTACTTC | CASSPRLAGDSEQYF
TRBJ2-1 | NA | NA | TRBV7-2 | TGTGCCAGCAGCTCGGAGTACTGGCAGTTCTTC | CASSSEYWQFF
TRBJ2-7 | NA | once | TRBV5-4 | TGTGCCAGCACCCCCGAAGGGGGCTACGAGCAGTACTTC | CASTPEGGYEQYF
TRBJ2-1 | NA | NA | TRBV9 | TGTGCCAGCAGCGTAGGGCCGAGCTCCTACAATGAGCAGTTCTTC | CASSVGPSSYNEQFF
TRBJ2-2 | TRBD2 | NA | TRBV2 | TGTGCCAGCAGCTTGGGCGTGGGACTAGCGGGAGGCAGCGGGGAGCTGTTTTTT | CASSLGVGLAGGSGELFF
TRBJ1-3 | TRBD1 | many | TRBV28 | TGTGCCAGCAGTTTGGGGCAGGGGGCATTTGGAAACACCATATATTTT | CASSLGQGAFGNTIYF
TRBJ1-2 | TRBD1 | many | TRBV2 | TGTGCCACCGAGGACAGGGGAGGGTACTATGGCTACACCTTC | CATEDRGGYYGYTF
TRBJ1-4 | NA | NA | TRBV15 | TGTGCCACCAGCAGAGTTGTGGGACGCGGGAATGAAAAACTGTTTTTT | CATSRVVGRGNEKLFF
TRBJ2-2 | TRBD2 | NA | TRBV20-1 | TGCAGTGCTAGAGATATCGCGGGAGTAGCCGGGGAGCTGTTTTTT | CSARDIAGVAGELFF
TRBJ1-4 | NA | NA | TRBV7-9 | TGTGCCAGCAGCTTAAGGTCAGGGAATGAAAAACTGTTTTTT | CASSLRSGNEKLFF
TRBJ2-1 | NA | few | TRBV10-1 | TGCGCCAGCAGTGAGTCAAGAAACAATGAGCAGTTCTTC | CASSESRNNEQFF
TRBJ1-5 | NA | NA | TRBV10-3 | TGTGCCATCAGTGAAGGACGGGGAAATCAGCCCCAGCATTTT | CAISEGRGNQPQHF
TRBJ2-7 | TRBD1 | many | TRBV28 | TGTGCCAGCAGTACGATCGGGACAGGGAAGGACGAGCAGTACTTC | CASSTIGTGKDEQYF
TRBJ2-1 | TRBD2 | many | TRBV19 | TGTGCCAGTAGTATACGAGCGGGAGCATACAATGAGCAGTTCTTC | CASSIRAGAYNEQFF
TRBJ2-7 | NA | NA | TRBV7-9 | TGTGCCAGCAGCTTAGTAGCCCGACCAGCCGAGCAGTACTTC | CASSLVARPAEQYF
TRBJ1-5 | NA | once | TRBV9 | TGTGCCAGCAGCGAAGGAGGGCAGGTCAATAGCAATCAGCCTCAGCATTTT | CASSEGGQVNSNQPQHF
TRBJ1-1 | TRBD1 | NA | TRBV30 | TGTGCCTGGAATCTAAGGACAGGGATGAACACTGAAGCTTTCTTT | CAWNLRTGMNTEAFF
TRBJ2-7 | TRBD2 | many | TRBV7-2 | TGTGCCAGCAGCTTGACTAGCGGGAGATCCTACGAGCAGTACTTC | CASSLTSGRSYEQYF
TRBJ1-4 | NA | NA | TRBV12-3/TRBV12-4 | TGTGCCAGCAGTTTGGGGGACGCTAATGAAAAACTGTTTTTT | CASSLGDANEKLFF
TRBJ1-2 | TRBD1 | NA | TRBV19 | TGTGCCAGTAGTACCCGGACAGGGATTAACTATGGCTACACCTTC | CASSTRTGINYGYTF
TRBJ2-2 | NA | many | TRBV5-1 | TGCGCCAGCAGGACAGCCGGAGCAACCGGGGAGCTGTTTTTT | CASRTAGATGELFF
TRBJ2-1 | TRBD1 | many | TRBV2 | TGTGCCAGCAGTGAGACGCCCCCCGACAGGGTAAGGTACAATGAGCAGTTCTTC | CASSETPPDRVRYNEQFF
TRBJ2-1 | NA | NA | TRBV10-3 | TGTGCCATCAGTTCGACTGCCGGGCCCAATGAGCAGTTCTTC | CAISSTAGPNEQFF
TRBJ1-2 | TRBD1 | many | TRBV7-2 | TGTGCCAGCACCCCTGGGACAGGGTATGGCTACACCTTC | CASTPGTGYGYTF
TRBJ1-1 | NA | NA | TRBV7-6 | TGTGCCAGCAGCTTAGCGACGACAGATTTTACTGAAGCTTTCTTT | CASSLATTDFTEAFF
TRBJ2-1 | TRBD1 | NA | TRBV11-2 | TGTGCCAGCAGCTTCCCGGGACAGGCCAATGAGCAGTTCTTC | CASSFPGQANEQFF
TRBJ1-4 | TRBD1 | many | TRBV9 | TGTGCCAGCAGCGAGACAGGGGGAGGAGGTGAAAAACTGTTTTTT | CASSETGGGGEKLFF
TRBJ2-5 | TRBD1 | few | TRBV12-3/TRBV12-4 | TGTGCCAGCAGCCCGACAGGGGGCCGAGGGACCCAGTACTTC | CASSPTGGRGTQYF
TRBJ1-2 | NA | NA | TRBV14 | TGTGCCAGCAGCCAAGCACACTCCGCGACGTATGGCTACACCTTC | CASSQAHSATYGYTF
TRBJ2-7 | TRBD1 | NA | TRBV18 | TGTGCCAGCTCATCAAACAGGGGCCCCTACGGGCAGTACTTC | CASSSNRGPYGQYF
TRBJ2-1 | NA | few | TRBV5-1 | TGCGCCAGCAGCGCAACCGGGACCTCCTACAATGAGCAGTTCTTC | CASSATGTSYNEQFF
TRBJ2-1 | NA | NA | TRBV3-1 | TGTGCCAGCAGCCCTGGGACGGGATTCTCCTACAATGAGCAGTTCTTC | CASSPGTGFSYNEQFF